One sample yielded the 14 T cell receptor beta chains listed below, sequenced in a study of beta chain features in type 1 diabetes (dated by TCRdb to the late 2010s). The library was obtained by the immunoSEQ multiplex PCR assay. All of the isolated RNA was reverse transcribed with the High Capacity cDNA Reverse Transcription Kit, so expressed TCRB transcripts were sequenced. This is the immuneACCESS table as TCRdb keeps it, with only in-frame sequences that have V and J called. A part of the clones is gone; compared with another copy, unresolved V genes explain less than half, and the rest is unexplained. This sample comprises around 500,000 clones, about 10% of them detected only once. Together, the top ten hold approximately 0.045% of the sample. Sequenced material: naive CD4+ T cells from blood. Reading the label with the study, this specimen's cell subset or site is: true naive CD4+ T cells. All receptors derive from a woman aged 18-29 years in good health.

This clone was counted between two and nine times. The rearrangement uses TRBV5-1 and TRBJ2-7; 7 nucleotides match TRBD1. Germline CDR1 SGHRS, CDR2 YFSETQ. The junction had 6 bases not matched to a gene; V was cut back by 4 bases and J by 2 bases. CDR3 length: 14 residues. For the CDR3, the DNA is TGCGCCAGCAGCGAGAGGGGGCCCCCCTACGAGCAGTACTTC. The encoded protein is CASSERGPPYEQYF.

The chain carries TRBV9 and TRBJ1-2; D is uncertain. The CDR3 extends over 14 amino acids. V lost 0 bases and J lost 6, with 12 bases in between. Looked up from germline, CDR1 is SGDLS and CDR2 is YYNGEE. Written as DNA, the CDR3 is TGTGCCAGCAGCGTAGCCGCACGCGTGGATGGCTACACCTTC. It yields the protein CASSVAARVDGYTF. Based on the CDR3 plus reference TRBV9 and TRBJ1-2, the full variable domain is DSGVTQTPKHLITATGQRVTLRCSPRSGDLSVYWYQQSLDQGLQFLIQYYNGEERAKGNILERFSAQQFPDLHSELNLSSLELGDSALYFCASSVAARVDGYTFGSGTRLTVV.

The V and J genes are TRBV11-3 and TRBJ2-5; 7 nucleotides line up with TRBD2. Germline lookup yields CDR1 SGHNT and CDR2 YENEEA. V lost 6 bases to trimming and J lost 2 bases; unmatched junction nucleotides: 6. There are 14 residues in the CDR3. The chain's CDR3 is CASSSFSGQETQYF. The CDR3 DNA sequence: TGTGCCAGCAGTTCCTTTAGCGGGCAAGAGACCCAGTACTTC.

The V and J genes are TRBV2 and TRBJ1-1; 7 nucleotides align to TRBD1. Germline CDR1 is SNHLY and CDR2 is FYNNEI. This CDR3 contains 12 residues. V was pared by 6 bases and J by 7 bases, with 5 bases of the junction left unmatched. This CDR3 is CASSQGGGEAFF. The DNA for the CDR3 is TGTGCCAGCAGCCAGGGGGGAGGTGAAGCTTTCTTT. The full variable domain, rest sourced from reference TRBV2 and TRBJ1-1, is EPEVTQTPSHQVTQMGQEVILRCVPISNHLYFYWYRQILGQKVEFLVSFYNNEISEKSEIFDDQFSVERPDGSNFTLKIRSTKLEDSAMYFCASSQGGGEAFFGQGTRLTVV.

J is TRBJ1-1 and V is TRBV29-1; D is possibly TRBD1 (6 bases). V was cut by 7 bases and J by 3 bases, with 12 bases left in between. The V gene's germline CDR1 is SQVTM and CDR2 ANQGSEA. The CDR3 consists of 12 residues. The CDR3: CSAFDRYTEAFF. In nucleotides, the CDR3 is TGCAGCGCGTTTGACAGGTACACTGAAGCTTTCTTT.

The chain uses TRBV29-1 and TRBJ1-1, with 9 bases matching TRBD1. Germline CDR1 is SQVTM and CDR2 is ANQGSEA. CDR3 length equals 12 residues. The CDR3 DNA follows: TGCAGAATACAGGGGGCGAACACTGAAGCTTTCTTT. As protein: CRIQGANTEAFF.

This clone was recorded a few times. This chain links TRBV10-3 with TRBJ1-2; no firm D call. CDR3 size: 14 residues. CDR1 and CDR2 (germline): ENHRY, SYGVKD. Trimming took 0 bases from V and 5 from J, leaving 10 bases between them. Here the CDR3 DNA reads TGTGCCATCAGTGAGTCGACGACATTTTATGGCTACACCTTC. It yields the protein CAISESTTFYGYTF.

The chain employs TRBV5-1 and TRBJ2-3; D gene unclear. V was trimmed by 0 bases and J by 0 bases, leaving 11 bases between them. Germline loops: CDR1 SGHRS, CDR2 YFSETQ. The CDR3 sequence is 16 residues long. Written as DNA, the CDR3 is TGCGCCAGCAGCTTGGTAGCAGGACGTAGCACAGATACGCAGTATTTT. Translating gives CASSLVAGRSTDTQYF. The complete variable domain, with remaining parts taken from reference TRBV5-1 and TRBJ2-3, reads KAGVTQTPRYLIKTRGQQVTLSCSPISGHRSVSWYQQTPGQGLQFLFEYFSETQRNKGNFPGRFSGRQFSNSRSEMNVSTLELGDSALYLCASSLVAGRSTDTQYFGPGTRLTVL.

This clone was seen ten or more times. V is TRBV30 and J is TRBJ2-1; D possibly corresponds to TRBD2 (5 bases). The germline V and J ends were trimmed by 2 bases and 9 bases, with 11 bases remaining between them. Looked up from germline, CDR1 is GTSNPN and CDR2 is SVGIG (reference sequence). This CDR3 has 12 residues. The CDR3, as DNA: TGTGCCTGGAGTCCGGGATTTGGTGAGCAGTTCTTC. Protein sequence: CAWSPGFGEQFF.

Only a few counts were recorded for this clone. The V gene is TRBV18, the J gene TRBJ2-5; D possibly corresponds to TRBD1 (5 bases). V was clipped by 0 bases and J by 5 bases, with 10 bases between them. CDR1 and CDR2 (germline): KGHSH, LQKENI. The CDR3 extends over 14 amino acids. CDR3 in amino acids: CASSPPVRVETQYF. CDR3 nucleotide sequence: TGTGCCAGCTCACCACCGGTCAGGGTGGAGACCCAGTACTTC.

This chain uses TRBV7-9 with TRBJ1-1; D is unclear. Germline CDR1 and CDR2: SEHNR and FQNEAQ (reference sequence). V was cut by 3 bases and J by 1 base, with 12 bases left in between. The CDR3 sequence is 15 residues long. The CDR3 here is CASSLGGERNTEAFF. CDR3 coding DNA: TGTGCCAGCAGCTTGGGAGGAGAAAGGAACACTGAAGCTTTCTTT.

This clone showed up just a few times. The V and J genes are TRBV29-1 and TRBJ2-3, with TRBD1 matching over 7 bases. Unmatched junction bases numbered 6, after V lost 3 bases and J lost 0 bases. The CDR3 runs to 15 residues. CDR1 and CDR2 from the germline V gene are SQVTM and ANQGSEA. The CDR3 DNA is TGCAGCGTTGATAAAGGGGGCCCTAGCACAGATACGCAGTATTTT. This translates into CSVDKGGPSTDTQYF.

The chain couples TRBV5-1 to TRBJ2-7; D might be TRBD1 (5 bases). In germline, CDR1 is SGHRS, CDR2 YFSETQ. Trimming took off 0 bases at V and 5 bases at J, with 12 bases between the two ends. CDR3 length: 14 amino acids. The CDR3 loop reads CASSLVVGVDEQYF. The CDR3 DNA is TGCGCCAGCAGCTTGGTGGTAGGGGTAGACGAGCAGTACTTC. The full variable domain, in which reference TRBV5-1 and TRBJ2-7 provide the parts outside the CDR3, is KAGVTQTPRYLIKTRGQQVTLSCSPISGHRSVSWYQQTPGQGLQFLFEYFSETQRNKGNFPGRFSGRQFSNSRSEMNVSTLELGDSALYLCASSLVVGVDEQYFGPGTRLTVT.

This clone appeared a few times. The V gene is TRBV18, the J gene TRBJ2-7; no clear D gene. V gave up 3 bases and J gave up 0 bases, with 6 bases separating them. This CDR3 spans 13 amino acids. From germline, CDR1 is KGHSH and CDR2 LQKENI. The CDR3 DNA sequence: TGTGCCAGCTCACCCAGCGCCTCCTACGAGCAGTACGTC. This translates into CASSPSASYEQYV.